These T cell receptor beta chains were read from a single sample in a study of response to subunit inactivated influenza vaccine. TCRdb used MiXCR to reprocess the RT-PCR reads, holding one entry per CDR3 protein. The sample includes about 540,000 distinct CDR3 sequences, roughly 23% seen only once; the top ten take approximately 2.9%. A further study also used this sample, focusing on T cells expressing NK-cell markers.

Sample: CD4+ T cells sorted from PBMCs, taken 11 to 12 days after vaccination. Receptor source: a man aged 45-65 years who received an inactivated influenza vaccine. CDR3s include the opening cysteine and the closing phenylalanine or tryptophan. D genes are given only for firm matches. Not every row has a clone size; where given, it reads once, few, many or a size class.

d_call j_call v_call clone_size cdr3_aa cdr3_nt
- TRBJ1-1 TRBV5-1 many CASSSGQNTEAFF TGCGCCAGCAGTTCCGGACAAAACACTGAAGCTTTCTTT
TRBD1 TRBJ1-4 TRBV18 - CASSPPLTGGNEKLFF TGTGCCAGCTCACCACCTTTGACAGGGGGTAATGAAAAACTGTTTTTT
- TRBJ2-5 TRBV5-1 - CASSQGPPVDGTQYF TGCGCCAGCAGCCAGGGACCCCCGGTGGATGGGACCCAGTACTTC
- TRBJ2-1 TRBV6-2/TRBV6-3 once CASSYAPPHQNEQFF TGTGCCAGCAGTTACGCCCCTCCCCACCAGAATGAGCAGTTCTTC
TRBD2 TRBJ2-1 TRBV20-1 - CSADLMGGPGNEQFF TGCAGTGCCGATTTGATGGGAGGGCCTGGGAATGAGCAGTTCTTC
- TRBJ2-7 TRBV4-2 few CASSQEGLLSYEQYF TGTGCCAGCAGCCAAGAGGGCCTCCTCTCCTACGAGCAGTACTTC
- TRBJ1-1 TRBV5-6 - CASSATWNTEAFF TGTGCCAGCAGCGCTACATGGAACACTGAAGCTTTCTTT
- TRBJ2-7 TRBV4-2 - CASSQDRTAQYF TGTGCCAGCAGCCAAGATCGCACGGCGCAGTACTTC
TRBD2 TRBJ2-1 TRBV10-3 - CAISLKLAGLNNEQFF TGTGCCATCAGTTTAAAACTAGCGGGGCTAAACAATGAGCAGTTCTTC
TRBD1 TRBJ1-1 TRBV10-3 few CAISGPGTGGSRDTEAFF TGTGCCATCAGTGGCCCCGGGACAGGGGGCTCCAGGGACACTGAAGCTTTCTTT